This T cell receptor (beta chain) was identified in a study of T cell responses to AZD1222 COVID-19 vaccine. Overall study findings and caveats: The study reported that nearly half of spike-specific TCRs target unmutated variant regions. Repertoire collection took place solely once the T cell response had peaked. Donors were mostly white British, more females; clonal diversity possibly underestimated.

This clone was found once. Its antigen remains unidentified. The protocol was immunoSEQ multiplex PCR, while the TCRdb copy is restricted to in-frame clones and leaves out a portion. The sample contains about 160,000 clones, 92% of which appear only once. There are 19 residues in the CDR3. The V segment lost 2 bases and the J segment 1 base; nucleotides outside the gene matches: 10. CDR1 LNHDA and CDR2 SQIVND come from the germline V gene (reference sequence). The sequencing here drew on peripheral blood, taken on day 0 of MenACWY control vaccination. The sequence was obtained from an adult in good health. The chain employs TRBV19 and TRBJ2-1; 11 nucleotides line up with TRBD2. The CDR3 region has the DNA TGTGCCAGTAGTATAAAAGGACTAGCGGGCTTCGGGTCCTACAATGAGCAGTTCTTC. Translation: CASSIKGLAGFGSYNEQFF.